This T cell receptor (beta chain) derives from a study of radiation and T cells in renal cell carcinoma. In the study overall: Nephrectomy followed 15 Gy stereotactic body radiation by 4 weeks.

The ends were cut back, 2 bases at V and 0 bases at J, with 7 bases in the middle. CDR3 length equals 14 residues. CDR1 is WNHNN and CDR2 is SYGVQD in the germline V gene (reference sequence). Notes on the study in general: Without pretreatment biopsies, baseline tumor clonotype presence was undetermined. From baseline, blood top tumor clonotypes peaked at 2 weeks post-radiation.

The assay was immunoSEQ multiplex PCR, and TCRdb's table has in-frame clones only and misses some. The table records 50,000 to 75,000 clones, 78% of them present only once. About this clone: Its antigen is unidentified.

Time point described: baseline pretreatment blood. Documented treatment: 15 Gy SBRT to primary tumor, nephrectomy 4 weeks later. Serial blood draws occurred at baseline and 2 and 4 weeks post-SBRT. The chain employs TRBV10-1 and TRBJ1-1; TRBD1 is a possible D gene (5 bases). This TCR derives from a man between 60 and 75 years old with renal cell carcinoma. The sequences come from blood, collected from a patient whose treatment included radiotherapy and nephrectomy. The CDR3 nucleotides read TGCGCCAGCAGTGAGCGAGGGGTGAACACTGAAGCTTTCTTT. The encoded protein is CASSERGVNTEAFF.